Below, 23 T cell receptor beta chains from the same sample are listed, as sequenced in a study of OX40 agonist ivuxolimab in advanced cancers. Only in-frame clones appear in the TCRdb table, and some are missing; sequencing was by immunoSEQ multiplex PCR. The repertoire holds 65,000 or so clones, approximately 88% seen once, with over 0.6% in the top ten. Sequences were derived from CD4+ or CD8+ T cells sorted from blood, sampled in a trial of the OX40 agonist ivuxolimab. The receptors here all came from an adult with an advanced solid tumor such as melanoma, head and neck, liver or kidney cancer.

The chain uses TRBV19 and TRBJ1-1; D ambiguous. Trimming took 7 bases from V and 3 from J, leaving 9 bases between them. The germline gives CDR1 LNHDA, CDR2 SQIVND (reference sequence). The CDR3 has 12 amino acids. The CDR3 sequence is CASTQRYTEAFF. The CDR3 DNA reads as TGTGCCAGTACCCAACGGTACACTGAAGCTTTCTTT.

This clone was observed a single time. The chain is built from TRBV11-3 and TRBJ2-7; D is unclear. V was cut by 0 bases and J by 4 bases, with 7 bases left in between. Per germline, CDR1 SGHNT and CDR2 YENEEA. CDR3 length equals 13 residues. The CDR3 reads CASSLDPKYEQYF. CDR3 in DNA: TGTGCCAGCAGCTTAGATCCGAAATACGAGCAGTACTTC.

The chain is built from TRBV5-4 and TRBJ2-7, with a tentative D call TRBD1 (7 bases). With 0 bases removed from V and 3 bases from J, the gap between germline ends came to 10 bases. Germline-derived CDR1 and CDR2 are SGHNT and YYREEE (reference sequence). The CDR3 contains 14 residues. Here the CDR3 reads CASSLEQGGYEQYF. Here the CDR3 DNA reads TGTGCCAGCAGCTTGGAGCAGGGGGGCTACGAGCAGTACTTC.

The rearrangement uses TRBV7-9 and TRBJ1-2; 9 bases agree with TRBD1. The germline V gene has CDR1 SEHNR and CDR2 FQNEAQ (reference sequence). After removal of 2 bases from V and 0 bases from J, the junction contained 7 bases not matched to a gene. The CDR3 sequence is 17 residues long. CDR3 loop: CASSLLTGGRANYGYTF. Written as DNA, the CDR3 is TGTGCCAGCAGCTTATTGACAGGGGGGCGGGCTAACTATGGCTACACCTTC.

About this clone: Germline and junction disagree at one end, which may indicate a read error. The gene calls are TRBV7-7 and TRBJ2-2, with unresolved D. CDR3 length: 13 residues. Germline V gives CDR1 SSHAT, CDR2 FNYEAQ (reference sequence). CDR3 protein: CASSFTHSGELFF. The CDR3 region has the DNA TGTGCTAGCAGCTTTACGCATTCCGGGGAGCTGTTTTTT.

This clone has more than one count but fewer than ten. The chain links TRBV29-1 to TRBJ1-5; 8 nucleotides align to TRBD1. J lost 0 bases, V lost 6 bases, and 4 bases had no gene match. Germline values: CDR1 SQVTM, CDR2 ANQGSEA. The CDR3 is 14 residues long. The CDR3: CSVATGGSNQPQHF. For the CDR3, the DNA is TGCAGCGTCGCCACAGGGGGTAGCAATCAGCCCCAGCATTTT.

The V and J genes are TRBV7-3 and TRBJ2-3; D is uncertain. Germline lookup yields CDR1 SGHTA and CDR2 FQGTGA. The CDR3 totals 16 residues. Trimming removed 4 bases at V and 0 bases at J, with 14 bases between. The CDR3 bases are TGTGCCAGCAGCTCATCACTCAGCAGGAGCACAGATACGCAGTATTTT. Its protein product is CASSSSLSRSTDTQYF.

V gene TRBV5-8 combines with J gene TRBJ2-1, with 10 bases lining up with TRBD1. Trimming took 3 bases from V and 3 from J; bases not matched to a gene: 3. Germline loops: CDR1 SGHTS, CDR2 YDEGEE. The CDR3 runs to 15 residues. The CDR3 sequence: CASSSGTGVYNEQFF. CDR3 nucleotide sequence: TGTGCCAGCAGCTCCGGGACAGGGGTCTACAATGAGCAGTTCTTC.

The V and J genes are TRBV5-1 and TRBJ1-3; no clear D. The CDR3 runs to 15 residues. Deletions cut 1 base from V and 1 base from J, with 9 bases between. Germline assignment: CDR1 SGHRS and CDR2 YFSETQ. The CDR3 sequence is CASSLYGESGNTIYF. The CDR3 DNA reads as TGCGCCAGCAGCTTGTACGGGGAATCTGGAAACACCATATATTTT.

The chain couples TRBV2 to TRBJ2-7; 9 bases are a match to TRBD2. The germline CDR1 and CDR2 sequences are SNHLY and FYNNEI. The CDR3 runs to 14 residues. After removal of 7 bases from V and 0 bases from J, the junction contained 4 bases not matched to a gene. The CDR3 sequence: CASNQRGDSYEQYF. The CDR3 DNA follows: TGTGCCAGCAACCAGCGGGGGGACTCCTACGAGCAGTACTTC.

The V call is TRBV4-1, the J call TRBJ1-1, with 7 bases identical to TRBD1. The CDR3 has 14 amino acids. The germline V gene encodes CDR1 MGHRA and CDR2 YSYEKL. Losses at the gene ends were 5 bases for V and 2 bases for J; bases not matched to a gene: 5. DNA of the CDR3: TGCGCCAGCAGCTGGGACAGCCTTAACACTGAAGCTTTCTTT. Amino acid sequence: CASSWDSLNTEAFF.

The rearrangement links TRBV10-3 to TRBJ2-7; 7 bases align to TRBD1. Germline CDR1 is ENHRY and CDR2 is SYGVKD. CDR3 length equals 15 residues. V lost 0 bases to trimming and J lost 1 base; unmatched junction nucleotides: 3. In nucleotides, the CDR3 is TGTGCCATCAGTGAGTCGGCAGGGGGTTCCTACGAGCAGTACTTC. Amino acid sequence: CAISESAGGSYEQYF.

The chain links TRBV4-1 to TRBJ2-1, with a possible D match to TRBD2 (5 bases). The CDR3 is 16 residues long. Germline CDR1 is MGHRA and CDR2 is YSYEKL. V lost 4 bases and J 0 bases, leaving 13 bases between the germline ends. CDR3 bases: TGCGCCAGCAGCCGAGAATGGGGAGCCTCCTACAATGAGCAGTTCTTC. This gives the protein CASSREWGASYNEQFF.

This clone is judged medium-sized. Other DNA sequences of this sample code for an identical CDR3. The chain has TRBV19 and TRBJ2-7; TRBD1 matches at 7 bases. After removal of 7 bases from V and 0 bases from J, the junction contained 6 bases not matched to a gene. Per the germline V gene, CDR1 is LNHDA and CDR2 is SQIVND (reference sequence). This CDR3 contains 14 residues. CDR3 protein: CASKGPGGSYEQYF. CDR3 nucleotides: TGTGCCAGTAAAGGCCCAGGGGGCTCCTACGAGCAGTACTTC.

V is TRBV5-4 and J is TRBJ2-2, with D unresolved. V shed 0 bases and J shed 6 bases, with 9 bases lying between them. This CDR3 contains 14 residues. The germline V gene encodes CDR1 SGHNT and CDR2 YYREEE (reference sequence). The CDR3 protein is CASSLDCNSGELFF. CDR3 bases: TGTGCCAGCAGCTTGGACTGCAACTCCGGGGAGCTGTTTTTT.

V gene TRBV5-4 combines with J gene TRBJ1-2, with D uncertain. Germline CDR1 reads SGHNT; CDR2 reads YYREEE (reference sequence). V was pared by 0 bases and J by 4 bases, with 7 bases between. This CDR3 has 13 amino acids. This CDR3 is CASSLGTFYGYTF. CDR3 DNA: TGTGCCAGCAGCTTGGGCACCTTCTATGGCTACACCTTC.

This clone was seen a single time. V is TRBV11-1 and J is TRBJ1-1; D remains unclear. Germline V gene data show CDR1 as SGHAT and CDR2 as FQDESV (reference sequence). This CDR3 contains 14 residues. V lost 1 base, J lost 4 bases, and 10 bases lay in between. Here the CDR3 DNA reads TGTGCCAGCAGCTTAGAAGGACGGAGCACTGAAGCTTTCTTT. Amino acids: CASSLEGRSTEAFF.

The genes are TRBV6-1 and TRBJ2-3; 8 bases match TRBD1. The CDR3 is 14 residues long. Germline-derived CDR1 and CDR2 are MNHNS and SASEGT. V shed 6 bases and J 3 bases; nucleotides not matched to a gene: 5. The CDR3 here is CASSSGTGTDTQYF. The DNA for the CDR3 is TGTGCCAGCAGCTCCGGGACAGGAACAGATACGCAGTATTTT.

In DNA, the CDR3 is TGTGCCAGCAGCTTGGCCGGGTCAGGGGCTCAGCCCCAGCATTTT. Translated: CASSLAGSGAQPQHF. V is TRBV5-8 and J is TRBJ1-5; D is possibly TRBD1 (6 bases). Germline V gene sequence: CDR1 SGHTS, CDR2 YDEGEE. This CDR3 comprises 15 residues. V gave up 0 bases and J gave up 6 bases, with 13 bases separating them.

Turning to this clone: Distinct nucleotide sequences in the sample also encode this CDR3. The CDR3 DNA reads TGTGCCAGCAGCTTAACAGGGGGCGCGAACACCGGGGAGCTGTTTTTT. This gives the protein CASSLTGGANTGELFF. The V gene is TRBV7-3, the J gene TRBJ2-2, with 7 bases that match TRBD1. CDR3 length equals 16 residues. Trimming removed 0 bases from V and 0 bases from J; junction bases left unmatched: 1. Germline V CDR1 and CDR2: SGHTA, FQGTGA.

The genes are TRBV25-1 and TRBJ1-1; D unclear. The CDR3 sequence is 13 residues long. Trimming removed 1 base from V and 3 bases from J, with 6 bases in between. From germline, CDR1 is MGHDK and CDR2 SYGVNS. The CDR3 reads CASSESTDTEAFF. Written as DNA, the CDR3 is TGTGCCAGCAGTGAATCCACGGACACTGAAGCTTTCTTT.

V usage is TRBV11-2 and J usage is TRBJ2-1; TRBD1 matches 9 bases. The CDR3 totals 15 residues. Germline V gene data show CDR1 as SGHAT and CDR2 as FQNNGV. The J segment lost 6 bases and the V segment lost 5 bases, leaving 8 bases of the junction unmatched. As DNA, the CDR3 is TGTGCCAGCAGCCCTGGGACAGGGTCCATCAATGAGCAGTTCTTC. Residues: CASSPGTGSINEQFF. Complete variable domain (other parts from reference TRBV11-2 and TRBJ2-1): EAGVAQSPRYKIIEKRQSVAFWCNPISGHATLYWYQQILGQGPKLLIQFQNNGVVDDSQLPKDRFSAERLKGVDSTLKIQPAKLEDSAVYLCASSPGTGSINEQFFGPGTRLTVL.

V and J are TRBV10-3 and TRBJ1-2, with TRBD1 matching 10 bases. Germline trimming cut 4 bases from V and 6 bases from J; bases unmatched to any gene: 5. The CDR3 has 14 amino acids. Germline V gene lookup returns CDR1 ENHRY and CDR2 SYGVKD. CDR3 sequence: CAISVSGTGDGYTF. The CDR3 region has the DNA TGTGCCATCAGTGTTTCCGGGACAGGGGATGGCTACACCTTC.